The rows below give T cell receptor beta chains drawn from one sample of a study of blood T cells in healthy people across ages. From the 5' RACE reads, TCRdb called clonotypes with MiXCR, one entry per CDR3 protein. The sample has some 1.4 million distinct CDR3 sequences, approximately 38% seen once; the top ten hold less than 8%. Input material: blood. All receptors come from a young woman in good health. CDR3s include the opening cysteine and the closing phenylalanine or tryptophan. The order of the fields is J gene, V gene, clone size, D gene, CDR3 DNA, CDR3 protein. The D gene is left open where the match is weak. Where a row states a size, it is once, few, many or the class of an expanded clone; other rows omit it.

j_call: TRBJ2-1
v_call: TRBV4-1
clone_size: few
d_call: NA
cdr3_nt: TGCGCCAGCAGCCCCCGGGTCTCCAGCTCCTACAATGAGCAGTTCTTC
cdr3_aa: CASSPRVSSSYNEQFF

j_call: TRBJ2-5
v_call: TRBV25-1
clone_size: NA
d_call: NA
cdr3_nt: TGTGCCAGCAGTGATTGGGGAGCCGAGAGGAATGAGCAGTACTTC
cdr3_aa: CASSDWGAERNEQYF

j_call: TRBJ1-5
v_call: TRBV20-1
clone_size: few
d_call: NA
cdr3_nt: TGCAGTGCTAGAGATAACGCGGATAGGCAGCCCCAGCATTTT
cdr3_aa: CSARDNADRQPQHF

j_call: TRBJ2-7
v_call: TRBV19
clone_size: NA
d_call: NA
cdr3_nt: TGTGCCAGTAGTATCTCGACGGGGAGCTCCTACGAGCAGTACTTC
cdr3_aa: CASSISTGSSYEQYF

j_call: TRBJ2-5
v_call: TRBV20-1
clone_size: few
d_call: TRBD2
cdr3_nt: TGCAGTGCTACGACTAGCGTGGCCCAAGAGACCCAGTACTTC
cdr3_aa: CSATTSVAQETQYF

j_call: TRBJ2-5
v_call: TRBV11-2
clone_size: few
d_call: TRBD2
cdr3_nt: TGTGCCAGCAGCTTAGGGGACGGACTAGCGAGAGGCCAAGAGACCCAGTACTTC
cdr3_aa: CASSLGDGLARGQETQYF

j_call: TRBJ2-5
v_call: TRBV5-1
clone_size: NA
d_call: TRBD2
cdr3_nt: TGCGCCAGCAGCTTACGACTAGCGGGCCCTGGAGAGCAGTACTTC
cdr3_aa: CASSLRLAGPGEQYF

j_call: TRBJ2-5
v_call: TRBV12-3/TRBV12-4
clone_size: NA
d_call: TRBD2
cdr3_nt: TGTGCCAGCAGTTCGAGTAGCGGGGGGAAGGAGACCCAGTACTTC
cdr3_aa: CASSSSSGGKETQYF

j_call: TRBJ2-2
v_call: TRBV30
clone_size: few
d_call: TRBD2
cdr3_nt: TGTGCCTCCGGGGCGGGAGCGGTCGGGGAGCTGTTTTTT
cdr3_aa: CASGAGAVGELFF

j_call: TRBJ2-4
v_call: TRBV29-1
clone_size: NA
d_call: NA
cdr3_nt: TGCAGCGTTGAAAACTTTGGTGAGCAGTACTTC
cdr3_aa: CSVENFGEQYF

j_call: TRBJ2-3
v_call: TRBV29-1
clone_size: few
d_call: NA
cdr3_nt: TGCAGCGTTAGAAGGGGGGTGGTCGCAGATACGCAGTATTTT
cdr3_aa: CSVRRGVVADTQYF

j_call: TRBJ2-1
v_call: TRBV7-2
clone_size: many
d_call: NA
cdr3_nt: TGTGCCAGCAGCTTAGGAGATTTCGCTGAGCAGTTCTTC
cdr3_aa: CASSLGDFAEQFF

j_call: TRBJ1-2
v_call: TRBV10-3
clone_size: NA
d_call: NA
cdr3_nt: TGTGCCATCAGTGAGTCCCTCAGCTATGGCTACACCTTC
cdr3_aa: CAISESLSYGYTF

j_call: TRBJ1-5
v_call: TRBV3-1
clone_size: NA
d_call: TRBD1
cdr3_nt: TGTGCCAGCAGCTTCGGACAGGGGGATCTCGGCAATCAGCCCCAGCATTTT
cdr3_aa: CASSFGQGDLGNQPQHF

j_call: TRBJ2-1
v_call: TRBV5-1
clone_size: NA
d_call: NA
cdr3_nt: TGCGCCAGCAGCTTGGGGGGGGAAAATGAGCAGTTCTTC
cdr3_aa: CASSLGGENEQFF

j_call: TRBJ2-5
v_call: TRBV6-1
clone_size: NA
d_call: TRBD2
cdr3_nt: TGTGCCAGCAGTGAAAGGGGACTATTTCAAGAGACCCAGTACTTC
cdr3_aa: CASSERGLFQETQYF

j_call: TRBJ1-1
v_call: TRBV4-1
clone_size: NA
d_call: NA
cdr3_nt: TGCGCCAGCAGCCAAGAGGCGGTATCGAACACTGAAGCTTTCTTT
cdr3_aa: CASSQEAVSNTEAFF

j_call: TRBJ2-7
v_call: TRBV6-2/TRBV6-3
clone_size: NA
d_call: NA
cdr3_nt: TGTGCCAGCAGCCTACTAGGGGCCCCCTACGAGCAGTACTTC
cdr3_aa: CASSLLGAPYEQYF

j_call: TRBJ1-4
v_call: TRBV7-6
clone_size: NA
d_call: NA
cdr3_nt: TGTGCCAGCAGCTCGGGGGGGCACGGGGTTAATGAAAAACTGTTTTTT
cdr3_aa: CASSSGGHGVNEKLFF

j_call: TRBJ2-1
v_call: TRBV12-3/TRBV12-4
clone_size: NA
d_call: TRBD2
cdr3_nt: TGTGCCAGCAGTTTGACCCTAGCGGGCCAGCAGTTCTTC
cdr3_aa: CASSLTLAGQQFF

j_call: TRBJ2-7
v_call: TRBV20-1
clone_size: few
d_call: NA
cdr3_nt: TGCAGTGCTAGACCCACGTCGACAGAGATCTACGAGCAGTACTTC
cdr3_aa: CSARPTSTEIYEQYF

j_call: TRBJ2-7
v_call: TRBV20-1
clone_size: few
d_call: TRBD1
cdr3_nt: TGCAGTGCTAGTGGGGGACAGGGGGCTTACGAGCAGTACTTC
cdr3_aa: CSASGGQGAYEQYF